This T cell receptor beta chain was documented in a study of graft-versus-host responses after intestinal transplantation. Study-wide background: Each of the recipients got a multivisceral, liver-intestinal, or isolated intestinal transplant. Following induction with anti-thymocyte globulin, all recipients were given tacrolimus and steroids for around three years. Findings and caveats of the study: Individuals who had graft-donor T cell macrochimerism had allografts that showed high graft-versus-host to host-versus-graft clonal ratios.

About this clone: Antigen: not known.

Graft material was processed, releasing intraepithelial and lamina propria lymphocytes. Profiling relied on immunoSEQ multiplex PCR, and the TCRdb table lists in-frame clones only, not all of them. The repertoire has about 2,000 clones, 85% of them found once; the top ten carry over 15%. The clonotype originates from a human patient who received an intestinal transplant, so some T cells may come from the graft donor. Sequenced material: ileum tissue, taken 12 days after intestinal transplant.

The chain's CDR3 is CASSLGQGLYEQYF. The CDR3 coding sequence is TGCGCCAGCAGCTTGGGACAGGGACTCTACGAGCAGTACTTC. V and J are TRBV5-1 and TRBJ2-7, with a possible D match to TRBD1 (7 bases). CDR1 is SGHRS, CDR2 YFSETQ, per germline. V was trimmed by 0 bases and J by 3 bases, leaving 10 bases between them. CDR3 length: 14 residues.